Listed here are 20 T cell receptor beta chains from one sample, sequenced in a study of CD4 T cells in relation to SARS-CoV-2 and coronaviruses. The unexposed donors gave CD4+ T cells in 2011-2018, prior to COVID-19. The cells were cultured for around ten days before CD4+ T cells were isolated. Their target antigens are unknown. Here immunoSEQ multiplex PCR was the method, and the copy in TCRdb shows in-frame clones only, minus some. The sample consists of roughly 31,000 clones, 55% to 75% of them appearing once. The sequencing input was CD4+ T cells from PBMCs, cultured in vitro. All receptors derive from a human donor in good health.

This chain uses TRBV29-1 with TRBJ2-7; no definite D call. The CDR3 is 12 residues long. The germline CDR1 and CDR2 sequences are SQVTM and ANQGSEA. V was trimmed by 4 bases and J by 0 bases, leaving 7 bases between them. The CDR3 spells CSVARDSYEQYF. DNA of the CDR3: TGCAGCGTTGCAAGGGACTCCTACGAGCAGTACTTC.

The chain couples TRBV5-1 to TRBJ2-1, with 13 bases lining up with TRBD2. Per the germline V gene, CDR1 is SGHRS and CDR2 is YFSETQ. This CDR3 spans 17 amino acids. J was trimmed by 8 bases and V by 0 bases; bases with no gene match: 8. CDR3 amino acids: CASSLATSGGASDEQFF. The CDR3 DNA reads as TGCGCCAGCAGCTTGGCAACTAGCGGGGGGGCCTCAGATGAGCAGTTCTTC. Drawing the rest from reference TRBV5-1 and TRBJ2-1, the complete variable domain is KAGVTQTPRYLIKTRGQQVTLSCSPISGHRSVSWYQQTPGQGLQFLFEYFSETQRNKGNFPGRFSGRQFSNSRSEMNVSTLELGDSALYLCASSLATSGGASDEQFFGPGTRLTVL.

The J gene is TRBJ2-3, the V gene TRBV7-8; weak D call: TRBD1 (6 bases). Germline values: CDR1 SGHVS, CDR2 FQNEAQ. The length of the CDR3 is 15 residues. The V end was cut by 2 bases, the J end by 2 bases, with 11 bases between. The CDR3, as DNA: TGTGCCAGCAGCTTAATCAGGGGTTTCACAGATACGCAGTATTTT. This gives the protein CASSLIRGFTDTQYF.

This clone was recorded a few times. Written as DNA, the CDR3 is TGTGCCAGCAGGATACGGTTAGCGGGAAGATACAATGAGCAGTTCTTC. Translating gives CASRIRLAGRYNEQFF. This sequence joins TRBV3-1 (or the pseudogene TRBV3-2) and TRBJ2-1, with 8 bases fitting TRBD2. Germline CDR1 reads LGHDT; CDR2 reads YNNKEL (reference sequence). The trim removed 6 bases at V and 4 bases at J, leaving 11 bases unmatched. This CDR3 region has 16 residues.

This clone has a handful of counts. This chain links TRBV2 with TRBJ1-2; D perhaps matches TRBD1 (5 bases). The V and J ends lost 1 base and 6 bases respectively, with 12 bases between them. The CDR3 sequence is 14 residues long. CDR1 is SNHLY and CDR2 is FYNNEI in the germline V gene. CDR3 sequence (DNA): TGTGCCAGCAGTGAAGTTGGGGGGAGCCATGGCTACACCTTC. It specifies CASSEVGGSHGYTF.

CDR3 amino acids: CASSSGGVQPQHF. CDR3 coding DNA: TGTGCCAGCAGTAGCGGGGGAGTTCAGCCCCAGCATTTT. The chain carries TRBV6-5 and TRBJ1-5; D might be TRBD1 (5 bases). This CDR3 spans 13 amino acids. V lost 5 bases, J lost 6 bases, and 11 bases lay in between. Germline CDR1 is MNHEY and CDR2 is SVGAGI.

This clone showed up just a few times. The chain employs TRBV6-1 and TRBJ1-5, with no clear D. CDR3 length: 17 amino acids. From germline, CDR1 is MNHNS and CDR2 SASEGT. Trimming removed 1 base at V and 5 bases at J, with 18 bases between. CDR3 in DNA: TGTGCCAGCAGTGAAGTGGACGGAACTACCTTTTATCAGCCCCAGCATTTT. This codes for CASSEVDGTTFYQPQHF.

The chain carries TRBV30 and TRBJ2-2, with a tentative D call TRBD1 (6 bases). Germline V gene lookup returns CDR1 GTSNPN and CDR2 SVGIG (reference sequence). This CDR3 is 15 amino acids long. The V end was cut by 2 bases, the J end by 7 bases, with 17 bases between. CDR3 DNA sequence: TGTGCCTGGAGTCACGGTGGACAGAGTGTCGGGGAGCTGTTTTTT. This gives the protein CAWSHGGQSVGELFF. Filled out from reference TRBV30 and TRBJ2-2, the complete variable domain reads SQTIHQWPATLVQPVGSPLSLECTVEGTSNPNLYWYRQAAGRGLQLLFYSVGIGQISSEVPQNLSASRPQDRQFILSSKKLLLSDSGFYLCAWSHGGQSVGELFFGEGSRLTVL.

This chain joins TRBV4-3 and TRBJ2-1; maybe TRBD2 (6 bases). Germline V gene lookup returns CDR1 LGHNA and CDR2 YSLEER. Trimming took off 0 bases at V and 4 bases at J, with 19 bases between the two ends. The CDR3 loop spans 18 amino acids. CDR3 residues: CASSQDLLGGGLYNEQFF. In nucleotides, the CDR3 is TGCGCCAGCAGCCAAGATTTGTTGGGCGGAGGGCTTTACAATGAGCAGTTCTTC.

CDR3 residues: CASSTRQGMNEKLFF. Here the CDR3 DNA reads TGTGCCAGCTCAACGCGACAGGGGATGAATGAAAAACTGTTTTTT. The rearrangement links TRBV18 to TRBJ1-4; 8 bases fit TRBD1. Per germline, CDR1 KGHSH and CDR2 LQKENI. The CDR3 contains 15 residues. The junction had 7 bases not matched to a gene; V was cut back by 5 bases and J by 5 bases. Full variable domain (rest looked up from reference TRBV18 and TRBJ1-4): NAGVMQNPRHLVRRRGQEARLRCSPMKGHSHVYWYRQLPEEGLKFMVYLQKENIIDESGMPKERFSAEFPKEGPSILRIQQVVRGDSAAYFCASSTRQGMNEKLFFGSGTQLSVL.

The chain is built from TRBV9 and TRBJ2-3, with 9 bases that match TRBD1. V dropped 3 bases and J dropped 5; count of bases not matched to a gene: 7. CDR1 SGDLS and CDR2 YYNGEE come from the germline V gene. The CDR3 loop spans 15 amino acids. The DNA for the CDR3 is TGTGCCAGCAGCGATCGGGACAGGGTTGAAGATACGCAGTATTTT. This sequence encodes CASSDRDRVEDTQYF. Full variable domain (missing parts from reference TRBV9 and TRBJ2-3): DSGVTQTPKHLITATGQRVTLRCSPRSGDLSVYWYQQSLDQGLQFLIQYYNGEERAKGNILERFSAQQFPDLHSELNLSSLELGDSALYFCASSDRDRVEDTQYFGPGTRLTVL.

This sequence joins TRBV4-3 and TRBJ1-5; TRBD1 agrees at 7 bases. V lost 4 bases and J lost 0; bases outside the gene matches: 15. Germline values: CDR1 LGHNA, CDR2 YSLEER. The CDR3 loop spans 19 amino acids. The CDR3 sequence is CASSPSPWQGGDSNQPQHF. CDR3 in DNA: TGCGCCAGCAGCCCCTCTCCTTGGCAGGGGGGGGATAGCAATCAGCCCCAGCATTTT.

This clone was seen a few times. This chain links TRBV6-1 with TRBJ1-5; D is ambiguous. With 3 bases removed from V and 8 bases from J, the gap between germline ends came to 17 bases. The germline CDR1 and CDR2 sequences are MNHNS and SASEGT. The CDR3 extends over 15 amino acids. As DNA, the CDR3 is TGTGCCAGCAGTGAGAGAGCAGACCGGGTGGAGCCCCAGCATTTT. Its protein is CASSERADRVEPQHF.

This chain connects TRBV9 to TRBJ2-4; D gene unclear. Germline CDR1 reads SGDLS; CDR2 reads YYNGEE. Trimming pared 4 bases from V and 0 bases from J, leaving 14 bases between. This CDR3 comprises 16 residues. DNA for the CDR3: TGTGCCAGCAGCCCCAGACCCGTAGTAGCCAAAAACATTCAGTACTTC. Translation: CASSPRPVVAKNIQYF.

The genes are TRBV7-2 and TRBJ2-3; D remains ambiguous. The CDR3 sequence is 13 residues long. Between the trimmed V and J ends, which lost 0 bases and 6 bases, there was a span of 7 bases. Per the germline V gene, CDR1 is SGHTA and CDR2 is FQGNSA. DNA for the CDR3: TGTGCCAGCAGCTTAGCAACAAGGGATACGCAGTATTTT. Protein sequence: CASSLATRDTQYF.

This clone appeared a few times. The chain links TRBV4-1 to TRBJ2-7; 8 bases line up with TRBD2. Germline trimming cut 5 bases from V and 3 bases from J; bases unmatched to any gene: 9. The length of the CDR3 is 15 residues. Germline V gene data show CDR1 as MGHRA and CDR2 as YSYEKL. In DNA, the CDR3 is TGCGCCAGCAGCGGTGCGGGCAGCGGGAGCTACGAGCAGTACTTC. Its protein is CASSGAGSGSYEQYF.

This sequence joins TRBV19 and TRBJ2-2; TRBD2 matches 13 bases. Trimming cost V 7 bases and J 7 bases; bases outside gene matches: 12. CDR3 length: 17 residues. CDR1 is LNHDA, CDR2 SQIVND, per germline (reference sequence). The CDR3 here is CASTDHTSGGALGELFF. The CDR3 coding sequence is TGTGCCAGTACCGACCACACTAGCGGGGGGGCCCTCGGGGAGCTGTTTTTT.

V is TRBV4-2 and J is TRBJ1-6; 7 bases line up with TRBD1. The germline V gene encodes CDR1 LGHNA and CDR2 YNFKEQ. This CDR3 is 16 amino acids long. V trimming: 5 bases; J trimming: 5 bases; junction bases outside the gene matches: 9. The CDR3 DNA sequence: TGTGCCAGCAGCATACAAAGGACAGGCGATAATTCACCCCTCCACTTT. Its protein product is CASSIQRTGDNSPLHF.

The rearrangement joins TRBV7-3 to TRBJ2-7, with a possible D match to TRBD1 (6 bases). V gave up 4 bases and J gave up 6 bases, with 16 bases separating them. The CDR3 runs to 14 residues. Germline values: CDR1 SGHTA, CDR2 FQGTGA. DNA of the CDR3: TGTGCCAGCAGCTCCCGTGGCAGGGGTACCGAGCAGTACTTC. This encodes CASSSRGRGTEQYF.

This clone is a singleton in its sample. The chain combines TRBV6-2 or TRBV6-3 with TRBJ1-1; D ambiguous. The CDR3 has 12 residues. The V end was cut by 0 bases, the J end by 10 bases, with 9 bases between. CDR1 is MNHEY and CDR2 is SVGEGT in the germline V gene. The CDR3 spells CASSYSEVGAFF. CDR3 DNA sequence: TGTGCCAGCAGTTACTCGGAGGTGGGAGCTTTCTTT.